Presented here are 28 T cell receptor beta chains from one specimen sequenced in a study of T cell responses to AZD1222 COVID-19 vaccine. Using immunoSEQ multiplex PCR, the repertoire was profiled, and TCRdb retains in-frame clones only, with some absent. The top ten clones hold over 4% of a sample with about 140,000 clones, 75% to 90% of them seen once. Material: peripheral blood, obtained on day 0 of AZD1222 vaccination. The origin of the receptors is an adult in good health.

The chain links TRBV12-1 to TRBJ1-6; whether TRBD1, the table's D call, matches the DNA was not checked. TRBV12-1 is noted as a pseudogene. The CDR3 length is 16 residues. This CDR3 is CASSPWDIADNSPLHF. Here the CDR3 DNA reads TGTGCCAGCAGCCCGTGGGACATAGCCGATAATTCACCCCTCCACTTT.

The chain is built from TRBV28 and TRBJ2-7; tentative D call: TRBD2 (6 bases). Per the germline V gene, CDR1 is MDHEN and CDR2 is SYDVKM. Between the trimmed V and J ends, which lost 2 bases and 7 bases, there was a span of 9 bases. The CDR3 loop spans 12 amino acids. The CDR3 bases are TGTGCCAGCAGTTTAAAGGGGAGGGAGCAGTACTTC. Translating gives CASSLKGREQYF.

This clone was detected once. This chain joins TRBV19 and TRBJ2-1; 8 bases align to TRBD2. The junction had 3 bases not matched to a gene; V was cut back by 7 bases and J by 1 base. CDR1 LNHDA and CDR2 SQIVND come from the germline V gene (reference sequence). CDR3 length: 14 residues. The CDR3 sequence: CASTAGGSYNEQFF. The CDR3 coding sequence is TGTGCCAGTACTGCGGGGGGATCCTACAATGAGCAGTTCTTC.

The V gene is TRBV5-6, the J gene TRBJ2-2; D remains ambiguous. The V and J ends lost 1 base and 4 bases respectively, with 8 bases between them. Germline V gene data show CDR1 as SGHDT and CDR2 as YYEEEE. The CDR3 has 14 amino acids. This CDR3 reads CASSLPSFTGELFF. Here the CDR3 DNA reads TGTGCCAGCAGCTTGCCCTCATTCACCGGGGAGCTGTTTTTT.

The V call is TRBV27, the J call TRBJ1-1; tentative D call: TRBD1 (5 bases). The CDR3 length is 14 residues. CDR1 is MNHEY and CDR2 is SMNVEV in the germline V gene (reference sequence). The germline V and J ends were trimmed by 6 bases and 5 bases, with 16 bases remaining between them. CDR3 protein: CASSLGGRSTEAFF. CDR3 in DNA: TGTGCCAGCAGCCTGGGGGGGAGGAGTACTGAAGCTTTCTTT.

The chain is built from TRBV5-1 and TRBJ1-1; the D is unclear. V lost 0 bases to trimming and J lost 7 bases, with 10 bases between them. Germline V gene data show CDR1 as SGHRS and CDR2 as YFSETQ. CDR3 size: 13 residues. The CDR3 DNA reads TGCGCCAGCAGCTTGGAGCGGCCGAGTGAAGCTTTCTTT. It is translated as CASSLERPSEAFF. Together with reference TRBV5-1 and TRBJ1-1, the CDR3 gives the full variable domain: KAGVTQTPRYLIKTRGQQVTLSCSPISGHRSVSWYQQTPGQGLQFLFEYFSETQRNKGNFPGRFSGRQFSNSRSEMNVSTLELGDSALYLCASSLERPSEAFFGQGTRLTVV.

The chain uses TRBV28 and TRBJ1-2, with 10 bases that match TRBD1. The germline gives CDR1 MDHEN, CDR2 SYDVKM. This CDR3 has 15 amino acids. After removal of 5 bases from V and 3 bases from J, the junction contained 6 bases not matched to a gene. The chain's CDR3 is CASSPLGQGDYGYTF. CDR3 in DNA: TGTGCCAGCAGTCCTCTTGGACAGGGGGACTATGGCTACACCTTC.

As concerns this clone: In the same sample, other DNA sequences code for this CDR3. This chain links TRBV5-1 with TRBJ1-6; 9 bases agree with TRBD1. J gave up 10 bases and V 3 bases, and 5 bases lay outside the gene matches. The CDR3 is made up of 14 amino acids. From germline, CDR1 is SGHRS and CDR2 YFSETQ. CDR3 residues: CASSSGQGNSPLHF. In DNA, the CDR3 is TGCGCCAGCAGCTCGGGACAGGGAAACTCACCCCTCCACTTT.

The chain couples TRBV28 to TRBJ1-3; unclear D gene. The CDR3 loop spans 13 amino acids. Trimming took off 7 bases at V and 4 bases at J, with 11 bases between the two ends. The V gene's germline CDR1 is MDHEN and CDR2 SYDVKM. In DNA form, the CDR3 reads TGTGCCAGCATCCCCCGGCCGGGAAACACCATATATTTT. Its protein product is CASIPRPGNTIYF.

The CDR3 region has the DNA TGTGCCAGCTGCTGGGGGGGTTACAATGAGCAGTTCTTC. Its translation: CASCWGGYNEQFF. The J gene is TRBJ2-1, the V gene TRBV28; 7 bases match TRBD2. Germline CDR1 is MDHEN and CDR2 is SYDVKM. The CDR3 extends over 13 amino acids. Germline trimming cut 8 bases from V and 4 bases from J; bases unmatched to any gene: 5.

CDR3 in DNA: TGTGCCAGCAGCCAGGAGGGTCCTAACTATGGCTACACCTTC. Amino acid sequence: CASSQEGPNYGYTF. This sequence joins TRBV3-1 (or the pseudogene TRBV3-2) and TRBJ1-2; D call uncertain. This CDR3 is 14 amino acids long. CDR1 and CDR2 (germline): LGHDT, YNNKEL (reference sequence). Trimming shortened V by 3 bases and J by 0 bases, and 8 bases separated the two germline ends.

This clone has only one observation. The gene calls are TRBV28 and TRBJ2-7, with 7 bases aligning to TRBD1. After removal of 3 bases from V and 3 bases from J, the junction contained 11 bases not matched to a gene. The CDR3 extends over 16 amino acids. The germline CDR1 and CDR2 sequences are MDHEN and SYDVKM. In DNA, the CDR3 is TGTGCCAGCAGTTTCTTAGGGACAGACTCTTTCTACGAGCAGTACTTC. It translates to CASSFLGTDSFYEQYF.

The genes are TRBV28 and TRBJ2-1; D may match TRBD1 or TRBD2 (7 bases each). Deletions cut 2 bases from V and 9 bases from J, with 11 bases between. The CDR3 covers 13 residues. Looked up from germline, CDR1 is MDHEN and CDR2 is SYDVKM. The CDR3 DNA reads TGTGCCAGCAGTTTAGGGGGGGACAGTGAGCAGTTCTTC. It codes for CASSLGGDSEQFF.

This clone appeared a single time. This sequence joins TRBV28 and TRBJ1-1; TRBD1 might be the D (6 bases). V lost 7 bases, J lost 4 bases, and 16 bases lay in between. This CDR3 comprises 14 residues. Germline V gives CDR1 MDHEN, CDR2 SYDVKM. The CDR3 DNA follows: TGTGCCAGCACCGACAGGTTGGAGGGCACTGAAGCTTTCTTT. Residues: CASTDRLEGTEAFF.

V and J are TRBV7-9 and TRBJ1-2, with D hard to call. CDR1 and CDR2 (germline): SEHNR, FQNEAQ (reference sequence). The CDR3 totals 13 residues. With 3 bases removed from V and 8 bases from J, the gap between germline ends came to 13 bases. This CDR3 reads CASSLEPVGGYTF. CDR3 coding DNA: TGTGCCAGCAGCTTGGAACCGGTGGGAGGCTACACCTTC.

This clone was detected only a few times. CDR3 coding DNA: TGCGCCAGCAGCACGGGCAAAAACAATGAGCAGTTCTTC. It encodes CASSTGKNNEQFF. V and J are TRBV5-1 and TRBJ2-1; D uncertain. The CDR3 sequence is 13 residues long. Trimming took off 4 bases at V and 5 bases at J, with 10 bases between the two ends. Germline V gene data show CDR1 as SGHRS and CDR2 as YFSETQ.

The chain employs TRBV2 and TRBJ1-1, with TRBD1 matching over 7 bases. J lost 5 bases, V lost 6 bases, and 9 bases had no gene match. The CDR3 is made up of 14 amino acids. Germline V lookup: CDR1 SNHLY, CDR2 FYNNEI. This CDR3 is CASSARQGWTEAFF. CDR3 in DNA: TGTGCCAGCAGCGCCCGACAGGGTTGGACTGAAGCTTTCTTT.

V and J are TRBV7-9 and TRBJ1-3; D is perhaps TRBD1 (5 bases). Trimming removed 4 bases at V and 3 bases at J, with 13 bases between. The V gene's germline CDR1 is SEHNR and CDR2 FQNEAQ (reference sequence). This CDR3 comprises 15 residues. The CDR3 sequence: CASSWAGTFGNTIYF. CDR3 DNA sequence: TGTGCCAGCAGCTGGGCCGGGACCTTTGGAAACACCATATATTTT.

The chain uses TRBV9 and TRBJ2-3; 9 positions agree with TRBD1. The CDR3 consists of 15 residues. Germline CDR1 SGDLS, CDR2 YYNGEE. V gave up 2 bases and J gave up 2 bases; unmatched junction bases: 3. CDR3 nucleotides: TGTGCCAGCAGCGTGGGGACAGGGACCACAGATACGCAGTATTTT. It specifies CASSVGTGTTDTQYF.

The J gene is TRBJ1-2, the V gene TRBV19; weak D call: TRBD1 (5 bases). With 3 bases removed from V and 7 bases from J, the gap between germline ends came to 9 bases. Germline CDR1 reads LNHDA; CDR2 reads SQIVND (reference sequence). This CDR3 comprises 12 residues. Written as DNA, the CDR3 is TGTGCCAGTAGTATCGGGCAGGGTGGCTACACCTTC. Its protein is CASSIGQGGYTF.

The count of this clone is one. The CDR3 reads CAWSPGDTYEQYF. CDR3 in DNA: TGTGCCTGGAGCCCGGGAGATACCTACGAGCAGTACTTC. This sequence joins TRBV30 and TRBJ2-7; tentatively, D is TRBD2 (6 bases). The CDR3 sequence is 13 residues long. Trimming pared 3 bases from V and 2 bases from J, leaving 11 bases between. Germline V gene lookup returns CDR1 GTSNPN and CDR2 SVGIG (reference sequence).

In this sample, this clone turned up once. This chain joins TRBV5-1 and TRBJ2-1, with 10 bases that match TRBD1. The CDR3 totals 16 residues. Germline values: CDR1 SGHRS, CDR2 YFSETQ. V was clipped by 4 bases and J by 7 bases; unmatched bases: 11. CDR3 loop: CASSPAGTGARNEQFF. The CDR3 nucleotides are TGCGCCAGCAGCCCAGCCGGGACAGGGGCGAGGAATGAGCAGTTCTTC.

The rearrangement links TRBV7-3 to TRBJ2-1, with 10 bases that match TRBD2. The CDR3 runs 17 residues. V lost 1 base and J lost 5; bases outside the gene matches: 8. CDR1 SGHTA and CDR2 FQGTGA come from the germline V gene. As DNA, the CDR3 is TGTGCCAGCAGCTTAATAGCGAAGCGGGGGGGCCACAATGAGCAGTTCTTC. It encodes CASSLIAKRGGHNEQFF.

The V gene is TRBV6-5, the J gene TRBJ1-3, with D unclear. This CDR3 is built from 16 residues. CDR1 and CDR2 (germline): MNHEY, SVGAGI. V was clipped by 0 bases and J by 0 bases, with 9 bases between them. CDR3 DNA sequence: TGTGCCAGCAGTTACTCTTTCGCCAGCTCTGGAAACACCATATATTTT. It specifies CASSYSFASSGNTIYF.

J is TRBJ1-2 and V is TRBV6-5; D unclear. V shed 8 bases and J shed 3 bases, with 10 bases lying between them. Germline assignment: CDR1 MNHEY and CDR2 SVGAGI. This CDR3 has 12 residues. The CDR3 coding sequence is TGTGCCAGCGAGAGGGAGGACTATGGCTACACCTTC. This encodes CASEREDYGYTF.

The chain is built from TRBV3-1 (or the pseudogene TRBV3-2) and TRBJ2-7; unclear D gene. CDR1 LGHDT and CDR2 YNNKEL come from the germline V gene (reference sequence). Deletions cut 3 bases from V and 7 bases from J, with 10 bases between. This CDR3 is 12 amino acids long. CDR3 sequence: CASSQVPKEQYF. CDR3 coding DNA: TGTGCCAGCAGCCAGGTACCAAAAGAGCAGTACTTC.

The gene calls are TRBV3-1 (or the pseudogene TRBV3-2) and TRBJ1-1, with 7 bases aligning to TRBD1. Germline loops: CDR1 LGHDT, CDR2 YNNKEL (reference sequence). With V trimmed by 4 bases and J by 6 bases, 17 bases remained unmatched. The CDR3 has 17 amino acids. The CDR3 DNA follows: TGTGCCAGCAGCCGGCCGAGGAGGGGGCGGAAGGGGGCTGAAGCTTTCTTT. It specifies CASSRPRRGRKGAEAFF.

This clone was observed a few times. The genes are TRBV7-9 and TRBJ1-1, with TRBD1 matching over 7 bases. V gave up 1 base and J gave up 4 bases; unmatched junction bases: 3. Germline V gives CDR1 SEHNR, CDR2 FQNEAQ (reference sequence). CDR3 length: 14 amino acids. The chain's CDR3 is CASSLGGTVTEAFF. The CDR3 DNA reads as TGTGCCAGCAGCTTAGGGGGGACAGTCACTGAAGCTTTCTTT.